The sequence of this TCR beta chain was determined in a study of cytomegalovirus exposure and HLA in healthy donors. The PCR ran on 60 Vbeta and 13 Jbeta primers. Method: immunoSEQ multiplex PCR; TCRdb's copy keeps in-frame clones and lacks some. The repertoire has about 190,000 clones, just under 75% of them found once; the top ten carry around 3.3%. Concerning this clone: What it binds is unknown.

Whole-study findings and limits: From TCR beta sequences, most subjects' HLA-A and HLA-B alleles were reportedly predicted accurately. Later analysis identified a missense DCLRE1C variant that was linked to TCR beta V- and J-gene trimming. CMV antigen specificity of three CMV-associated chains was confirmed in vitro. Most of the TCR beta V segments (in an earlier analysis) were productive either about 87% or about 30% of the time.

CDR1 MDHEN and CDR2 SYDVKM come from the germline V gene. The CDR3 contains 15 residues. Trimming took off 5 bases at V and 3 bases at J, with 13 bases between the two ends. This sequence originates from a woman in her twenties or thirties in good health and CMV-seropositive. The chain couples TRBV28 to TRBJ1-4; tentatively, D is TRBD1 (5 bases). Material: PBMCs. DNA for the CDR3: TGTGCCAGCAGTGATACAGGAGGGCCTAATGAAAAACTGTTTTTT. Its translation: CASSDTGGPNEKLFF.